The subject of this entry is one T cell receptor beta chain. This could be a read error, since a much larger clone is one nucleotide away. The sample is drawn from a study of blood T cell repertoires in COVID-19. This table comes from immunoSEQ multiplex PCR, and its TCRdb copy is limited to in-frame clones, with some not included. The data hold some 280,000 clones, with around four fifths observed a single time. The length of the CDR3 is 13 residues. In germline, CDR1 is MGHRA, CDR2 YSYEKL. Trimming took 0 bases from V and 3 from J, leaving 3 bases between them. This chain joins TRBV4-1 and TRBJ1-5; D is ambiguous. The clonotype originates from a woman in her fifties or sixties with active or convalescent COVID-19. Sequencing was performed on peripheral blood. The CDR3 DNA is TGCGCCAGCAGCCAAGACATCAATCAGCCCCAGCATTTT. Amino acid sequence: CASSQDINQPQHF.